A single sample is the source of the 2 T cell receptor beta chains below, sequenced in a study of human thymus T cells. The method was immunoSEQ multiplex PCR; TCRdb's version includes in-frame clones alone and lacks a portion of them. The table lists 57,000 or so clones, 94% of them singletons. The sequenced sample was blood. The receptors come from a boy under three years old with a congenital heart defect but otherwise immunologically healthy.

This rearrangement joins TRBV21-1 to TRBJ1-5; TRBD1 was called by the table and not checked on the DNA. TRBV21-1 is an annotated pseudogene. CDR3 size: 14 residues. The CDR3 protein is CASSKGTGNQPQHF. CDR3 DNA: TGTGCCAGCAGCAAAGGGACAGGCAATCAGCCCCAGCATTTT.

The DNA of the CDR3 is TGTGCCAGCAGCCAAGCGGGGGTGGCTGACGAAGCTTTCTTT. Translated: CASSQAGVADEAFF. The rearrangement joins TRBV4-2 to TRBJ1-1, with D tentatively TRBD1 (5 bases). Trimming pared 1 base from V and 8 bases from J, leaving 14 bases between. Germline lookup yields CDR1 LGHNA and CDR2 YNFKEQ. The CDR3 extends over 14 amino acids.